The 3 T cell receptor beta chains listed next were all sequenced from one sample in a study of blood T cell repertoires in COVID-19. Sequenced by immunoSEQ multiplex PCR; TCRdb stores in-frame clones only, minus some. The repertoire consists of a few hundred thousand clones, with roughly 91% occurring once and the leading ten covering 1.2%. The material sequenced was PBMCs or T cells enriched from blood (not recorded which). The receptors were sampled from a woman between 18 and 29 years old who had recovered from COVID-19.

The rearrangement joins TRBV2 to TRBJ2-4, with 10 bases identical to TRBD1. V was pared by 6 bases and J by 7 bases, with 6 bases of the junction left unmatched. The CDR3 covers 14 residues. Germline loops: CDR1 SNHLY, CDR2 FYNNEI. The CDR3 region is CASRETGQGNIQYF. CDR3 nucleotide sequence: TGTGCCAGCAGGGAAACGGGACAGGGGAACATTCAGTACTTC.

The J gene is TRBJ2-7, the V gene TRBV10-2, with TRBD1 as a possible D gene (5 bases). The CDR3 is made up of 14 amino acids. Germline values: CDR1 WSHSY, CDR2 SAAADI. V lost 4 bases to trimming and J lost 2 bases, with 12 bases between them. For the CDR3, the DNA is TGCGCCAGCAGTGTAGGGGCCGCCGCCTACGAGCAGTACTTC. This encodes CASSVGAAAYEQYF.

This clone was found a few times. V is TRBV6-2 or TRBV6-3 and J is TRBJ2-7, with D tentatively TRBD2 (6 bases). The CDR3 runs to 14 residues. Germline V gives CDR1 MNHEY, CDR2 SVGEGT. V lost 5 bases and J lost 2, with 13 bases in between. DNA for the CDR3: TGTGCCAGCAGTCCCTGGGGAGGAACCTACGAGCAGTACTTC. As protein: CASSPWGGTYEQYF.